What follows are 21 T cell receptor beta chains derived from one specimen sequenced in a study of cytomegalovirus exposure and HLA in healthy donors. PCR employed 60 Vbeta and 13 Jbeta primers. This table comes from immunoSEQ multiplex PCR, and its TCRdb copy is limited to in-frame clones, with some not included. The sample lists some 140,000 clones, 76% seen once, with about 3.4% in the top ten. The sample comprised PBMCs. These receptors were obtained from a man aged 40-49 years in good health and CMV-seronegative.

The rearrangement joins TRBV4-1 to TRBJ2-7; 11 bases are shared with TRBD2. This CDR3 spans 17 amino acids. Trimming cost V 1 base and J 4 bases; bases outside gene matches: 9. CDR1 is MGHRA and CDR2 is YSYEKL in the germline V gene. In DNA form, the CDR3 reads TGCGCCAGCAGCCAAGTTCGGTTAGCGGGGGGGCGATACGAGCAGTACTTC. Protein product: CASSQVRLAGGRYEQYF.

This clone was seen a single time. The chain has TRBV6-5 and TRBJ2-5, with D perhaps matching TRBD1 (5 bases). V gave up 2 bases and J gave up 2 bases, with 12 bases separating them. The length of the CDR3 is 15 residues. Per the germline V gene, CDR1 is MNHEY and CDR2 is SVGAGI. DNA of the CDR3: TGTGCCAGCAGTTACGGGGTGGGGCTGCAAGAGACCCAGTACTTC. Translated, it gives CASSYGVGLQETQYF.

The gene calls are TRBV11-2 and TRBJ1-2, with D uncertain. The germline gives CDR1 SGHAT, CDR2 FQNNGV. CDR3 length: 17 residues. Trimming shortened V by 0 bases and J by 4 bases, and 18 bases separated the two germline ends. The CDR3 region has the DNA TGTGCCAGCAGCTTAGATGGGTTGGCAGGTGTGATCTATGGCTACACCTTC. Protein: CASSLDGLAGVIYGYTF.

The chain is built from TRBV5-6 and TRBJ1-1; D is unresolved. Germline V gene data show CDR1 as SGHDT and CDR2 as YYEEEE. The CDR3 loop spans 15 amino acids. Trimming cost V 4 bases and J 4 bases, with 17 bases left between them. This CDR3 reads CASSRRGRVRTEAFF. For the CDR3, the DNA is TGTGCCAGCAGCCGGCGAGGGAGGGTACGCACTGAAGCTTTCTTT.

The chain couples TRBV4-3 to TRBJ2-3; TRBD2 might be the D (6 bases). The germline V gene encodes CDR1 LGHNA and CDR2 YSLEER. CDR3 length: 16 residues. The V end was cut by 0 bases, the J end by 1 base, with 11 bases between. DNA for the CDR3: TGCGCCAGCAGCCAAGACCTCAAGCGGGGCACAGATACGCAGTATTTT. Translating it yields CASSQDLKRGTDTQYF.

The chain joins TRBV5-6 to TRBJ2-7; D might be TRBD2 (5 bases). V gave up 4 bases and J gave up 3 bases, with 17 bases separating them. The CDR3 totals 15 residues. CDR1 and CDR2 (germline): SGHDT, YYEEEE. The CDR3 reads CASSTYRSGSYEQYF. The DNA for the CDR3 is TGTGCCAGCAGCACTTATCGCTCGGGAAGCTACGAGCAGTACTTC.

This clone has a handful of counts. The CDR3 DNA reads TGTGCCAGCAGCGTAGCACTGAACACCGGGGAGCTGTTTTTT. It is translated as CASSVALNTGELFF. The chain links TRBV9 to TRBJ2-2; no firm D call. Germline-derived CDR1 and CDR2 are SGDLS and YYNGEE. Trimming stripped 0 bases from V and 1 base from J, with 4 bases between. The CDR3 runs 14 residues.

The J gene is TRBJ1-4, the V gene TRBV29-1; 7 nucleotides match TRBD1. Per germline, CDR1 SQVTM and CDR2 ANQGSEA. The CDR3 contains 13 residues. V shed 6 bases and J 8 bases; nucleotides not matched to a gene: 9. The CDR3 is CSVTQGVEEKLFF. DNA of the CDR3: TGCAGCGTAACCCAGGGGGTCGAGGAAAAACTGTTTTTT. The whole variable domain, remainder taken from reference TRBV29-1 and TRBJ1-4, is SAVISQKPSRDICQRGTSLTIQCQVDSQVTMMFWYRQQPGQSLTLIATANQGSEATYESGFVIDKFPISRPNLTFSTLTVSNMSPEDSSIYLCSVTQGVEEKLFFGSGTQLSVL.

This rearrangement joins TRBV6-1 to TRBJ1-3; D uncertain. The germline V and J ends were trimmed by 9 bases and 4 bases, with 13 bases remaining between them. The CDR3 totals 13 residues. The germline V gene has CDR1 MNHNS and CDR2 SASEGT. CDR3 sequence reads: CASLRYLGNTIYF. In DNA form, the CDR3 reads TGTGCCAGTCTGCGGTATCTCGGAAACACCATATATTTT.

This chain connects TRBV5-1 to TRBJ2-5; TRBD2 aligns across 10 bases. The germline gives CDR1 SGHRS, CDR2 YFSETQ. This CDR3 is 15 amino acids long. The V and J ends lost 4 bases and 2 bases, in that order; junction bases with no gene match: 5. CDR3 region: CASSIGAGGQETQYF. The CDR3 DNA follows: TGCGCCAGCAGCATAGGAGCGGGGGGGCAAGAGACCCAGTACTTC. The full variable domain, rest sourced from reference TRBV5-1 and TRBJ2-5, is KAGVTQTPRYLIKTRGQQVTLSCSPISGHRSVSWYQQTPGQGLQFLFEYFSETQRNKGNFPGRFSGRQFSNSRSEMNVSTLELGDSALYLCASSIGAGGQETQYFGPGTRLLVL.

The V gene is TRBV19, the J gene TRBJ2-4; TRBD2 aligns across 8 bases. The junction had 8 bases not matched to a gene; V was cut back by 0 bases and J by 1 base. The CDR3 length is 18 residues. CDR1 is LNHDA, CDR2 SQIVND, per germline (reference sequence). The CDR3 region has the DNA TGTGCCAGTAGTATAGAGGCGAGCGGGAGTCTCGCCAAAAACATTCAGTACTTC. This sequence encodes CASSIEASGSLAKNIQYF.

This chain's CDR3 is CSVPPGGVEGYGYTF. Written as DNA, the CDR3 is TGCAGCGTTCCCCCCGGGGGAGTAGAGGGCTATGGCTACACCTTC. The chain links TRBV29-1 to TRBJ1-2, with D possibly being TRBD1 (5 bases). The CDR3 sequence is 15 residues long. Trimming removed 5 bases from V and 4 bases from J, with 20 bases in between. Looked up from germline, CDR1 is SQVTM and CDR2 is ANQGSEA.

The V and J genes are TRBV27 and TRBJ2-7; the match to TRBD1 covers 10 bases. The V segment lost 2 bases and the J segment 0 bases; nucleotides outside the gene matches: 4. Germline lookup yields CDR1 MNHEY and CDR2 SMNVEV (reference sequence). CDR3 size: 16 residues. CDR3 region: CASSLKGTGVSYEQYF. The CDR3 nucleotides are TGTGCCAGCAGTTTAAAAGGGACAGGGGTCTCCTACGAGCAGTACTTC.

In DNA, the CDR3 is TGTGCCAGCAGCTTAGGTCACAGCTTCGACAATCAGCCCCAGCATTTT. Translation gives CASSLGHSFDNQPQHF. The chain couples TRBV7-9 to TRBJ1-5; D call uncertain. V lost 1 base and J lost 3, with 13 bases in between. From germline, CDR1 is SEHNR and CDR2 FQNEAQ (reference sequence). CDR3 length: 16 amino acids.

The genes are TRBV4-3 and TRBJ2-3; 9 bases agree with TRBD2. The CDR3 runs to 16 residues. J lost 6 bases, V lost 1 base, and 8 bases had no gene match. The germline CDR1 and CDR2 sequences are LGHNA and YSLEER. CDR3 sequence: CASSQVKSGGQDTQYF. The DNA for the CDR3 is TGCGCCAGCAGCCAAGTCAAGAGCGGGGGGCAGGATACGCAGTATTTT.

Only a few counts were recorded for this clone. This sequence joins TRBV7-2 and TRBJ1-1; 8 bases fit TRBD1. The J segment lost 5 bases and the V segment lost 5 bases, leaving 7 bases of the junction unmatched. Germline loops: CDR1 SGHTA, CDR2 FQGNSA. The CDR3 has 14 amino acids. The CDR3 nucleotides are TGTGCCAGCAGCCGTGGACAGGGTGGTACTGAAGCTTTCTTT. It codes for CASSRGQGGTEAFF.

This chain uses TRBV30 with TRBJ1-5; no definite D call. Trimming pared 0 bases from V and 7 bases from J, leaving 7 bases between. CDR1 is GTSNPN, CDR2 SVGIG, per germline (reference sequence). The CDR3 extends over 12 amino acids. CDR3 sequence: CAWSVFRQPQHF. CDR3 coding DNA: TGTGCCTGGAGTGTATTTCGGCAGCCCCAGCATTTT.

This chain connects TRBV2 to TRBJ2-7, with D perhaps matching TRBD1 (6 bases). Germline V gives CDR1 SNHLY, CDR2 FYNNEI. V lost 7 bases and J lost 0, with 13 bases in between. The CDR3 runs 14 residues. CDR3 nucleotide sequence: TGTGCCAGCACCGAGGGGGAGAACTCCTACGAGCAGTACTTC. Protein: CASTEGENSYEQYF.

The chain recombines TRBV28 with TRBJ1-2; possible D gene TRBD1, 5 bases. The V and J ends lost 7 bases and 4 bases respectively, with 10 bases between them. CDR3 length: 12 residues. From germline, CDR1 is MDHEN and CDR2 SYDVKM. The CDR3 DNA reads TGTGCCAGCAAGGGGCAGGGCTATGGCTACACCTTC. It translates to CASKGQGYGYTF.

The J gene is TRBJ2-1, the V gene TRBV11-1; 9 bases are a match to TRBD1. Germline CDR1 SGHAT, CDR2 FQDESV (reference sequence). CDR3 length: 15 amino acids. The trim removed 5 bases at V and 2 bases at J, leaving 4 bases unmatched. CDR3 sequence: CASSRGQGPYNEQFF. As DNA, the CDR3 is TGTGCCAGCAGCCGGGGACAGGGCCCCTACAATGAGCAGTTCTTC.

This chain joins TRBV5-6 and TRBJ2-3; 9 bases match TRBD2. CDR1 and CDR2 (germline): SGHDT, YYEEEE. The CDR3 is 16 amino acids. V gave up 1 base and J gave up 2 bases; unmatched junction bases: 5. CDR3 amino acids: CASSLLTSGSTDTQYF. The CDR3 DNA sequence: TGTGCCAGCAGCTTGCTGACTAGCGGATCCACAGATACGCAGTATTTT. The full variable domain, completed using reference TRBV5-6 and TRBJ2-3, is DAGVTQSPTHLIKTRGQQVTLRCSPKSGHDTVSWYQQALGQGPQFIFQYYEEEERQRGNFPDRFSGHQFPNYSSELNVNALLLGDSALYLCASSLLTSGSTDTQYFGPGTRLTVL.